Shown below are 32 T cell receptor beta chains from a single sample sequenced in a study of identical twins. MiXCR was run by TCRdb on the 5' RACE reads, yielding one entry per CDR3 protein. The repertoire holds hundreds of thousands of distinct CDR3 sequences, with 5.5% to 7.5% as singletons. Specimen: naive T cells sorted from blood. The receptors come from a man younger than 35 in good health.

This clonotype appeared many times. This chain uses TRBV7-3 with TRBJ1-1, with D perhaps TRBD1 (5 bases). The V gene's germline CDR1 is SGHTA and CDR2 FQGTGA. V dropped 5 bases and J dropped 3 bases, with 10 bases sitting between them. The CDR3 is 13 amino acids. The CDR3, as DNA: TGTGCCAGCAGCACAGAGGGGCACACTGAAGCTTTCTTT. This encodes CASSTEGHTEAFF.

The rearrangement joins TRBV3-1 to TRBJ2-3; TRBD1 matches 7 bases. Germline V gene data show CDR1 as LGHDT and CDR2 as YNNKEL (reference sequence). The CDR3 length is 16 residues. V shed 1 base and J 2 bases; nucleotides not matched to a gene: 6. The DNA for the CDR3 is TGTGCCAGCAGCCAAGGAACAGGGGCAGCCACAGATACGCAGTATTTT. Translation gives CASSQGTGAATDTQYF.

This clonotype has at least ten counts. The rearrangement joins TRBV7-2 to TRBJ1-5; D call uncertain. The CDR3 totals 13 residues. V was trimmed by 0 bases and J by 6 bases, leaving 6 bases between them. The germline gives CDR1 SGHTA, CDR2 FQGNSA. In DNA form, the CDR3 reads TGTGCCAGCAGCTTAGCCCCAGGTCAGCCCCAGCATTTT. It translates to CASSLAPGQPQHF. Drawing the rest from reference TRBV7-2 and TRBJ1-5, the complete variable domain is GAGVSQSPSNKVTEKGKDVELRCDPISGHTALYWYRQSLGQGLEFLIYFQGNSAPDKSGLPSDRFSAERTGGSVSTLTIQRTQQEDSAVYLCASSLAPGQPQHFGDGTRLSIL.

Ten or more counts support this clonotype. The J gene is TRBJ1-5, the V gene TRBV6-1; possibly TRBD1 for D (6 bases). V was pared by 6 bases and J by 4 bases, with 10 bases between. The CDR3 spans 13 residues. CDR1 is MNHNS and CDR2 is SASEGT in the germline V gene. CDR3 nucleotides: TGTGCCAGCAGGCGCACAGGGAATCAGCCCCAGCATTTT. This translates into CASRRTGNQPQHF.

The CDR3 spells CASSPRRAGANVLTF. Written as DNA, the CDR3 is TGTGCCAGCAGTCCCCGCAGGGCTGGGGCCAACGTCCTGACTTTC. The chain carries TRBV12-3 or TRBV12-4 and TRBJ2-6; a possible D gene is TRBD1 (5 bases). This CDR3 contains 15 residues. V lost 5 bases to trimming and J lost 2 bases, with 10 bases between them.

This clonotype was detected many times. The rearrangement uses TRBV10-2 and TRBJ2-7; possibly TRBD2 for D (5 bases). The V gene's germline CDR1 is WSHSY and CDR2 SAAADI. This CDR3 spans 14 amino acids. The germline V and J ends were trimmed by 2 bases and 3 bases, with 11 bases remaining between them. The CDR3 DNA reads TGCGCCAGCAGTGAGACCCTGGGGAGCTACGAGCAGTACGTC. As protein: CASSETLGSYEQYV.

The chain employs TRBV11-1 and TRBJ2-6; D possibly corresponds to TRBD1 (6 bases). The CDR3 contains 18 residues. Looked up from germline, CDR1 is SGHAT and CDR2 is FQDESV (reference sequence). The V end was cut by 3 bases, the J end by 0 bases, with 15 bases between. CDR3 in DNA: TGTGCCAGCAGCTTTTCAGGACAGTCCCACTCTGGGGCCAACGTCCTGACTTTC. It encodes CASSFSGQSHSGANVLTF.

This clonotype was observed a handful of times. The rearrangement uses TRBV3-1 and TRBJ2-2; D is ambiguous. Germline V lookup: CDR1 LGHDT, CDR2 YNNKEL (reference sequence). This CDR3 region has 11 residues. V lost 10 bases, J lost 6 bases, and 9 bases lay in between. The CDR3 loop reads CATQLSGELFF. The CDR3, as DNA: TGTGCCACTCAGTTGTCCGGGGAGCTGTTTTTT.

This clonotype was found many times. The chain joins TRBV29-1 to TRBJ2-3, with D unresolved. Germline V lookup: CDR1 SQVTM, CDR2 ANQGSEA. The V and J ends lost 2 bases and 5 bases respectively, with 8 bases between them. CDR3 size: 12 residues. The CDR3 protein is CSVETDIDTQYF. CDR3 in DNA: TGCAGCGTTGAAACCGACATAGATACGCAGTATTTT.

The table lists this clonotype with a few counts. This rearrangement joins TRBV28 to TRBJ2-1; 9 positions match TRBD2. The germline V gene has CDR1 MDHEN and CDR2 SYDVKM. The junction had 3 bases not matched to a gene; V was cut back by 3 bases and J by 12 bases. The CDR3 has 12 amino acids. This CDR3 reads CASSLNSGRQFF. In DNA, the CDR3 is TGTGCCAGCAGTTTGAATAGCGGGAGGCAGTTCTTC.

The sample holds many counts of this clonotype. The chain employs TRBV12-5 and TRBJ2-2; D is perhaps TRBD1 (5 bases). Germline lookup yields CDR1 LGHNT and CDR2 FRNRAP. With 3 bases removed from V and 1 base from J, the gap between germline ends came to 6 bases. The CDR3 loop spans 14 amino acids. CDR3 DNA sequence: TGTGCTAGTGGTTTTGGACAGAACACCGGGGAGCTGTTTTTT. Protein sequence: CASGFGQNTGELFF. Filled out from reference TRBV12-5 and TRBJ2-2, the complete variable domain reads DARVTQTPRHKVTEMGQEVTMRCQPILGHNTVFWYRQTMMQGLELLAYFRNRAPLDDSGMPKDRFSAEMPDATLATLKIQPSEPRDSAVYFCASGFGQNTGELFFGEGSRLTVL.

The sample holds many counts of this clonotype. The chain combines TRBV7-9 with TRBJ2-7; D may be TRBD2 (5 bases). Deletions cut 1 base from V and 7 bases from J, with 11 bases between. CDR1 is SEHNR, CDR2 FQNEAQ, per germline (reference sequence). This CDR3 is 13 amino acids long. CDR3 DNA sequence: TGTGCCAGCAGCTTAGGGCGAGCGGAAGAGCAGTACGTC. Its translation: CASSLGRAEEQYV.

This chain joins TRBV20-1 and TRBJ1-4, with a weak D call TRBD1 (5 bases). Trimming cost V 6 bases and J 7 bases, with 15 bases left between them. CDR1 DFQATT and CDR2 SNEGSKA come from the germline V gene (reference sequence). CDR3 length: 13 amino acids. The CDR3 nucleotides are TGCAGTGCCGGGGGGGAAACGGGTGAAAAACTGTTTTTT. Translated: CSAGGETGEKLFF.

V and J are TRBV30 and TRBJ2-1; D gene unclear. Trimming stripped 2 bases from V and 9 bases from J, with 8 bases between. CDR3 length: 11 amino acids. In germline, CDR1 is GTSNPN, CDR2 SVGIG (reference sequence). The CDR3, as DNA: TGTGCCTGGAGTCCCCCACCTGAGCAGTTCTTC. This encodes CAWSPPPEQFF.

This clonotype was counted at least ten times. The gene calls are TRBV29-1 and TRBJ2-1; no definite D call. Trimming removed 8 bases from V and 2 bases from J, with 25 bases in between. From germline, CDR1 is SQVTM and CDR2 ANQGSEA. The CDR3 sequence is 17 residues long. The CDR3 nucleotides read TGCAGCCCACTGTCCGCGGACCCCAAATTGACCTACAATGAGCAGTTCTTC. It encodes CSPLSADPKLTYNEQFF.

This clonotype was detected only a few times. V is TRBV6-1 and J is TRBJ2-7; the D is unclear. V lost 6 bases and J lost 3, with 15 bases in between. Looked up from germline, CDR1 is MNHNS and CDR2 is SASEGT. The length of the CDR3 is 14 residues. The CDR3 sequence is CASRGFAVNYEQYF. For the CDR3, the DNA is TGTGCCAGCAGAGGATTCGCGGTAAACTACGAGCAGTACTTC.

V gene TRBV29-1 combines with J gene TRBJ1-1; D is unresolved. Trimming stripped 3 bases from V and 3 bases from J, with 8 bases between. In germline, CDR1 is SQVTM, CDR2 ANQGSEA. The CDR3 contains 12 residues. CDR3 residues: CSVEGSYTEAFF. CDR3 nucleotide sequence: TGCAGCGTTGAGGGCAGCTACACTGAAGCTTTCTTT.

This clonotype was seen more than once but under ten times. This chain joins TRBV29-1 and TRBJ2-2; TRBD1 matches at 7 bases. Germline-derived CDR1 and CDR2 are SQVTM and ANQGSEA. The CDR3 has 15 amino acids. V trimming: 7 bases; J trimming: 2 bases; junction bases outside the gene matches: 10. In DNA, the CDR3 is TGCAGCGGACGAAAGGGGGCCATTAACACCGGGGAGCTGTTTTTT. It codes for CSGRKGAINTGELFF.

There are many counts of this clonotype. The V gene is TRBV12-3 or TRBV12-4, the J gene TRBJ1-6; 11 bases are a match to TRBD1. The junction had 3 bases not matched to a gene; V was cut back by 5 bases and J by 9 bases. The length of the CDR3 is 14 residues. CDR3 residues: CASSRTGGASPLHF. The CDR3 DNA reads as TGTGCCAGCAGTCGGACAGGGGGCGCTTCACCCCTCCACTTT.

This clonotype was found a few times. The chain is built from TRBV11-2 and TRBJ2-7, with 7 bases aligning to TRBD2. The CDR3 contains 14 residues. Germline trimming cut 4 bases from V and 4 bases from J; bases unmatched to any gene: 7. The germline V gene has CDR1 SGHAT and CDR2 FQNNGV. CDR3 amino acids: CASSSVGGIYEQYV. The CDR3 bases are TGTGCCAGCAGCTCGGTGGGGGGGATATACGAGCAGTACGTC.

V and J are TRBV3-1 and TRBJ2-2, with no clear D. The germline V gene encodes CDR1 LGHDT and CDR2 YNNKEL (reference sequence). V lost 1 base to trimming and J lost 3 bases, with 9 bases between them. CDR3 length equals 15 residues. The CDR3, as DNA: TGTGCCAGCAGCCAAGGGAACAGCTACACCGGGGAGCTGTTTTTT. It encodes CASSQGNSYTGELFF.

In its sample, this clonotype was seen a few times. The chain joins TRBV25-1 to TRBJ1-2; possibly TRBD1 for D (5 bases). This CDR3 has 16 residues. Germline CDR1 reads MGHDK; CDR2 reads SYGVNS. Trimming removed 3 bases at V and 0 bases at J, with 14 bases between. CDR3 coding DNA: TGTGCCAGCAGTGAGGGGCCGGCTCCTTCTAACTATGGCTACACCTTC. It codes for CASSEGPAPSNYGYTF.

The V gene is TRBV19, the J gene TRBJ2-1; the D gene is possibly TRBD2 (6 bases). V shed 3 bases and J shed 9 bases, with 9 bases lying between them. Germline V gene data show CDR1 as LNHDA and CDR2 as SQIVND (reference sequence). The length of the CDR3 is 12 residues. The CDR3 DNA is TGTGCCAGTAGTATGGGGGGAAGTGAGCAGTTCTTC. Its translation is CASSMGGSEQFF.

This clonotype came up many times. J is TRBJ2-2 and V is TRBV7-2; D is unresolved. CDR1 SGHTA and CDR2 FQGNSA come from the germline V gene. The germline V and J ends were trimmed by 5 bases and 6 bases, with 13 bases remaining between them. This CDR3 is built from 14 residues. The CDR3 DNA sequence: TGTGCCAGCAGCCGCCCCTCGGGTTCCGGGGAGCTGTTTTTT. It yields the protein CASSRPSGSGELFF.

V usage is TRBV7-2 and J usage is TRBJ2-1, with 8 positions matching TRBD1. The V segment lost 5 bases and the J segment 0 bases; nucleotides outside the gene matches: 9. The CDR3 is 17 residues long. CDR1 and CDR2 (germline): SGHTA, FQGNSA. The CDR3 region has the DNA TGTGCCAGCAGCCGCCCCGGGACAGGCTCCTCCTACAATGAGCAGTTCTTC. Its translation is CASSRPGTGSSYNEQFF. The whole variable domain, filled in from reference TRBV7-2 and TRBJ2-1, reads GAGVSQSPSNKVTEKGKDVELRCDPISGHTALYWYRQSLGQGLEFLIYFQGNSAPDKSGLPSDRFSAERTGGSVSTLTIQRTQQEDSAVYLCASSRPGTGSSYNEQFFGPGTRLTVL.

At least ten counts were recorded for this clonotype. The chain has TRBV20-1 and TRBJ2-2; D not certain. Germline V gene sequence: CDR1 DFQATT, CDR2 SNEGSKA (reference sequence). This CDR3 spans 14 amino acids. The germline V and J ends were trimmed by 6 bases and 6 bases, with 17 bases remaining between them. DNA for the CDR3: TGCAGTGCCTCCTCCTCCGTGACGGCCGGGGAGCTGTTTTTT. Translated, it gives CSASSSVTAGELFF.

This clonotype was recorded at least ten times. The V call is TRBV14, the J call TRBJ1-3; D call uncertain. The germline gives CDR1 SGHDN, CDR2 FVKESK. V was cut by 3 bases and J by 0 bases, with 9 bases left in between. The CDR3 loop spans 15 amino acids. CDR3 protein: CASSQAGLSGNTIYF. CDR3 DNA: TGTGCCAGCAGCCAGGCAGGACTCTCTGGAAACACCATATATTTT. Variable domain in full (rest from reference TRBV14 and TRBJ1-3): EAGVTQFPSHSVIEKGQTVTLRCDPISGHDNLYWYRRVMGKEIKFLLHFVKESKQDESGMPNNRFLAERTGGTYSTLKVQPAELEDSGVYFCASSQAGLSGNTIYFGEGSWLTVV.

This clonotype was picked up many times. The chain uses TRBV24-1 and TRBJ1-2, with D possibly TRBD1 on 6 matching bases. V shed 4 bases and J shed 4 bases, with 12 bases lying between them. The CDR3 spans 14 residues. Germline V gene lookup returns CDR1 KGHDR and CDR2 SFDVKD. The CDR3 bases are TGTGCCACCAGTGACATATACAGGGTCTATGGCTACACCTTC. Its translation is CATSDIYRVYGYTF.

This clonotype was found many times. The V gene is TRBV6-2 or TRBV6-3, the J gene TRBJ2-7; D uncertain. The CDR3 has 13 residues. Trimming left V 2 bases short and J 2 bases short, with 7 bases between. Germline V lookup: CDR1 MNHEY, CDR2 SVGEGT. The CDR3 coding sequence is TGTGCCAGCAGTTACGGCCCCACCTACGAGCAGTACGTC. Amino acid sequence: CASSYGPTYEQYV.

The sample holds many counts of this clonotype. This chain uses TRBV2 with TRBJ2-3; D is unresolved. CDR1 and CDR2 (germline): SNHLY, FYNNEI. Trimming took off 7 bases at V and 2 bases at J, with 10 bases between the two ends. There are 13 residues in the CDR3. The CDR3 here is CASNIRVTDTQYF. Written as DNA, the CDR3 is TGTGCCAGCAATATCCGGGTCACAGATACGCAGTATTTT. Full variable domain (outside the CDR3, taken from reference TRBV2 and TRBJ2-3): EPEVTQTPSHQVTQMGQEVILRCVPISNHLYFYWYRQILGQKVEFLVSFYNNEISEKSEIFDDQFSVERPDGSNFTLKIRSTKLEDSAMYFCASNIRVTDTQYFGPGTRLTVL.

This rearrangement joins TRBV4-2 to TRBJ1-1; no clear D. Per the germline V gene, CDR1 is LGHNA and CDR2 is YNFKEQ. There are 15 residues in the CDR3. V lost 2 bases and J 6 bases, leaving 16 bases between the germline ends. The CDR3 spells CASSQTFTRVAEAFF. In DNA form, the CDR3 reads TGTGCCAGCAGCCAAACCTTTACACGAGTCGCTGAAGCTTTCTTT.

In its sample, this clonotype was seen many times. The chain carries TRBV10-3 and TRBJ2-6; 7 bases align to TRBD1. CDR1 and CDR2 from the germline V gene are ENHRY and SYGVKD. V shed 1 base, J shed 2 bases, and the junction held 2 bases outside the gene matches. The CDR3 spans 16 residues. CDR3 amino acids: CAISELTGAGANVLTF. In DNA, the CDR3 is TGTGCCATCAGTGAGTTAACAGGGGCTGGGGCCAACGTCCTGACTTTC.